Listed below are T cell receptor beta chains from one sample, sequenced in a study of siplizumab effects on memory and regulatory T cells. Assay used: immunoSEQ multiplex PCR; TCRdb lists only in-frame clones, some missing. There are 94,000 or so clones in the sample; roughly 93% occur only once, and under 8.5% lies in the top ten. The sample comprised CD8+ T cells sorted from blood. The receptors here all came from a human donor in good health. Both conserved end residues are part of each CDR3. The order of the fields is clone size, D gene, J gene, V gene, CDR3 DNA, CDR3 protein. D genes are given only for firm matches. Clone size is shown for a subset of rows, as once, few, many or a class of expanded clone.

once . TRBJ1-4 TRBV4-1 TGCGCCAGCAGCCAAGAAGGGAGGGCTAATGAAAAACTGTTTTTT CASSQEGRANEKLFF
. . TRBJ2-3 TRBV6-5 TGTGCCAGCAGTTACGATGAGGTCCGCACAGATACGCAGTATTTT CASSYDEVRTDTQYF
. TRBD1 TRBJ1-2 TRBV7-9 TGTGCCAGTAGCTTGGACAGGGGCCATGGCTACACCTTC CASSLDRGHGYTF
. . TRBJ2-3 TRBV11-2 TGTGCCAGCAGCTTAAGCATAGATACGCAGTATTTT CASSLSIDTQYF
. . TRBJ1-2 TRBV7-9 TGTGCCAGCAGCTTAGCCGGGACGGACCACTATGGCTACACCTTC CASSLAGTDHYGYTF
. TRBD1 TRBJ2-3 TRBV6-1 TGTGCCAGCAGTGGACCGACCCCGACAGGGGAGAGCACAGATACGCAGTATTTT CASSGPTPTGESTDTQYF
. . TRBJ1-1 TRBV6-5 TGTGCCAGCAGTTACTCTAGGGGGGGTGAGGTTGAAGCTTTCTTT CASSYSRGGEVEAFF
. . TRBJ1-1 TRBV30 TGTGCCTGGGGCCCGCTCCCCCAAGCTGAAGCTTTCTTT CAWGPLPQAEAFF
. TRBD2 TRBJ2-1 TRBV4-3 TGCGCCAGCAGCCTCTCCCTAGCGGGAGAGCTCATCGATGAGCAGTTCTTC CASSLSLAGELIDEQFF
. TRBD1 TRBJ2-3 TRBV7-2 TGTGCCAGCAGCTCACCCGGGACAGCCCCTAGCACAGATACGCAGTATTTT CASSSPGTAPSTDTQYF
. . TRBJ1-3 TRBV4-3 TGCGCCAGCAGCCAAGGTCCGACAAGCTCTGGAAACACCATATATTTT CASSQGPTSSGNTIYF
. . TRBJ2-2 TRBV7-3 TGTGCCAGCAGCTTAGACTCCCTCGGGGAGCTGTTTTTT CASSLDSLGELFF
. . TRBJ2-2 TRBV7-6 TGTGCCAGCAGCCCAAGGACTGAAGTTCAGACCGGGGAGCTGTTTTTT CASSPRTEVQTGELFF
. TRBD1 TRBJ1-5 TRBV19 TGTGCCAGTAGTACCAGGACAGGGGGGATGAATCAGCCCCAGCATTTT CASSTRTGGMNQPQHF
. . TRBJ1-2 TRBV2 TGTGCCAGCAGTGAAGTAATGGAGGGACCTAACTATGGCTACACCTTC CASSEVMEGPNYGYTF
. . TRBJ2-2 TRBV7-9 TGTGCCAGCAGGCGGACGGAGAACACCGGGGAGCTGTTTTTT CASRRTENTGELFF
. . TRBJ2-1 TRBV27 TGTGCCAGCAGTTTATTGGGGTCGGCCTACAATGAGCAGTTCTTC CASSLLGSAYNEQFF
. TRBD1 TRBJ1-5 TRBV4-1 TGCGCCAGCAGCGTGCGACAGGGTTCAAATCAGCCCCAGCATTTT CASSVRQGSNQPQHF
. . TRBJ1-2 TRBV28 TGTGCCAGCAGTTTAACTGGGCCGTATGGCTACACCTTC CASSLTGPYGYTF
. . TRBJ2-5 TRBV7-2 TGTGCCAGCAGCTTAGGGGACAACCAAGAGACCCAGTACTTC CASSLGDNQETQYF
. . TRBJ2-3 TRBV5-1 TGCGCCAGCAGCTTGGAACCCCGGGAAACAGATACGCAGTATTTT CASSLEPRETDTQYF
. . TRBJ2-1 TRBV19 TGTGCCAGTAGTATATGGGACGGTAGCTCCTACAATGAGCAGTTCTTC CASSIWDGSSYNEQFF